This record covers a single T cell receptor (beta chain). Patients in Seattle were enrolled during active infection, then followed longitudinally. TCRdb's copy holds only in-frame clones and misses some; the assay was immunoSEQ multiplex PCR. The repertoire holds over 150,000 clones, about four fifths seen once, with roughly 12% in the top ten. The record originates from a study of blood T cell repertoires in COVID-19. The overall study: Sources were T cells, B-cell-depleted T cells, or PBMCs; the material itself was cDNA or gDNA.

V lost 0 bases, J lost 2 bases, and 11 bases lay in between. Germline V gene lookup returns CDR1 LGHNA and CDR2 YSLEER. The length of the CDR3 is 17 residues. The rearrangement uses TRBV4-3 and TRBJ2-6, with a tentative D call TRBD2 (6 bases). This TCR was recovered from a woman of 80 years or more with COVID-19, enrolled during active disease. Sequencing was performed on peripheral blood. The CDR3 DNA follows: TGCGCCAGCAGCCAAGATACAGGCGGGACTGGGGCCAACGTCCTGACTTTC. Translated, it gives CASSQDTGGTGANVLTF.